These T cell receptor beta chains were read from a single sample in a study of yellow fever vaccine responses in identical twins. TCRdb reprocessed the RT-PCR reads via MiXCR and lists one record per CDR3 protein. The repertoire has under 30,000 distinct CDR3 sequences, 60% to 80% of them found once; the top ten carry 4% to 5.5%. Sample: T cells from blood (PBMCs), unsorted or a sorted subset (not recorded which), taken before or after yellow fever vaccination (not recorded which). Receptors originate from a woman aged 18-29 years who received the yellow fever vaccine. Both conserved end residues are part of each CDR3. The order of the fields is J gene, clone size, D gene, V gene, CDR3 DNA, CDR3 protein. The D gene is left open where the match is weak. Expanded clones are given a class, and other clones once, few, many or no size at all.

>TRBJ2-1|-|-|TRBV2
TGTGCCAGCAGTTCCCTACCCCGCGGTGAGCAGTTCTTC
CASSSLPRGEQFF
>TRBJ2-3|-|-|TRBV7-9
TGTGCCAGCGAGGGATTCACAGATACCCTGTATTTT
CASEGFTDTLYF
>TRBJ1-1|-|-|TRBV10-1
TGCGCCAGCACAGCGGACCAGGGGACGGTTACTGAAGCTTTCTTT
CASTADQGTVTEAFF
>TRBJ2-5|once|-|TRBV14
TGTGCCAGCAGCCAAGTAGCTTTGGAGACCCAGTACTTC
CASSQVALETQYF
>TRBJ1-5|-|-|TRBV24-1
TGTGCCACCAGTGACCGGGGGACTCAGCCCCAGCATTTT
CATSDRGTQPQHF
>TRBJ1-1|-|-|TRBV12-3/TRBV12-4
TGTGCCAGCAGCAGGTACAGTGATGATAGGACTGAAGCTTTCTTT
CASSRYSDDRTEAFF
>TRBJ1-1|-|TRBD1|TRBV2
TGTGCCAGCAGTGAAGCGTGGACAGGGGGATCGGACACTGAAGCTTTCTTT
CASSEAWTGGSDTEAFF
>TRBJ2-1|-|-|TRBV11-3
TGTGCCAGCAGCTTAGATATGACGTTCAATGAGCAGTTCTTC
CASSLDMTFNEQFF
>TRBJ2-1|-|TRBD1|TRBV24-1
TGTGCCATCCTCGCGACAGGGGCCTACAATGAGCAGTTCTTC
CAILATGAYNEQFF
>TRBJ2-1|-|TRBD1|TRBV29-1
TGCAGCGTTGAAATTGGACAGGGCTATGAGCAGTTCTTC
CSVEIGQGYEQFF
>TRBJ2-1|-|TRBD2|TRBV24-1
TGTGCCACCAGGGGGACTAGCGTAAATGAGCAGTTCTTC
CATRGTSVNEQFF
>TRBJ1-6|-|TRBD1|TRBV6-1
TGTGCCAGCAGACAAATCGGACAGGGGGAGATTTCACCCCTCCACTTT
CASRQIGQGEISPLHF
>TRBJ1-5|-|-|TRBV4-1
TGCGCCAGCAGCCAAGTGGCCGGGGAATGGGATCAGCCCCAGCATTTT
CASSQVAGEWDQPQHF
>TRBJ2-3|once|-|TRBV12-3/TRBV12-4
TGTGCCAGCAGTCCCCCTAGCCCCCTAAACACAGATACGCAGTATTTT
CASSPPSPLNTDTQYF
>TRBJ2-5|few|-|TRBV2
TGTGCCAGCAGAACACCCCGGGCAGTTCCACAAGAGACCCAGTACTTC
CASRTPRAVPQETQYF
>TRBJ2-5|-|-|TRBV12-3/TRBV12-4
TGTGCCAGCAGTCTTTGGGCAGTGCGCACGGAGACCCAGTACTTC
CASSLWAVRTETQYF
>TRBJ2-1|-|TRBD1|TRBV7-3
TGTGCCAGCAGCTTCTCCGGGACAGGGCGAACTAATGAGCAGTTCTTC
CASSFSGTGRTNEQFF
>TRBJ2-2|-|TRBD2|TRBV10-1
TGCGCCAGCAGTGCGCGCGGGAGTAGCACCGGGGAGCTGTTTTTT
CASSARGSSTGELFF
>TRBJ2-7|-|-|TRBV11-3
TGTGCCAGCAGCTTAGGGACAGCCAACGAGCAGTACTTC
CASSLGTANEQYF
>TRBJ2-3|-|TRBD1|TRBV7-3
TGTGCCAGCAGCTTATTCGGGACAGGGGCTGGCCCAGATACGCAGTATTTT
CASSLFGTGAGPDTQYF
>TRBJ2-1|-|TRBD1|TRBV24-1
TGTGCCACCACCAGGGGGCCATTCGATGAGCAGTTCTTC
CATTRGPFDEQFF
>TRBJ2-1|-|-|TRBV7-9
TGTGCCAGCAGCTCCATAGCAGACAGCTCCTACAATGAGCAGTTCTTC
CASSSIADSSYNEQFF
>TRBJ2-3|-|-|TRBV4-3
TGCGCCAGCAGCCAAGATTTAGGGCAGGGTACCGATACGCAGTATTTT
CASSQDLGQGTDTQYF
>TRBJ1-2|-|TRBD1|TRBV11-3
TGTGCCAGCAGAAGTCCGGGACAGGGGGCAAATGGCTACACCTTC
CASRSPGQGANGYTF
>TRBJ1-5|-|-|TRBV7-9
TGTGCCAGCAGAGGAGATAGCAATCAGCCCCAGCATTTT
CASRGDSNQPQHF
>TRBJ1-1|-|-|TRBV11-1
TGTGCCAGCAGCTTAACCCCACCCATGGAGTTTGAAGCTTTCTTT
CASSLTPPMEFEAFF
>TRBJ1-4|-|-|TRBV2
TGTGCCAGCAGTGAGGGGGGGCGAGGTGAAAAACTGTTTTTT
CASSEGGRGEKLFF
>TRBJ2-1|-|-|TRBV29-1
TGCAGCGTTGAAGATCAAAGTTACAATGAGCAGTTCTTC
CSVEDQSYNEQFF
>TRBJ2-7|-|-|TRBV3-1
TGTGCCAGCAGCCAAGGGCACGAGCAGTACTTC
CASSQGHEQYF
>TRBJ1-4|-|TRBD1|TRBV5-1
TGCGCCAGCAGCTTGAGGACAGGGGCTGAAAAACTGTTTTTT
CASSLRTGAEKLFF
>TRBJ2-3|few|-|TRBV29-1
TGCAGCGCTGCAGGTCTATTGTCCACAGATACGCAGTATTTT
CSAAGLLSTDTQYF
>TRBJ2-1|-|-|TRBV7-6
TGTGCCAGCAGCTTAGGTGGGGCAGTTAATGAGCAGTTCTTC
CASSLGGAVNEQFF
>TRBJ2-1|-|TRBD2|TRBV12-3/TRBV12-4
TGTGCCAGCAGTCCAAAGCGGGGGCCCTCCTACAATGAGCAGTTCTTC
CASSPKRGPSYNEQFF
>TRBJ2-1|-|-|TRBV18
TGTGCCAGCTCACAAGATAGTGAGCAGTTCTTC
CASSQDSEQFF
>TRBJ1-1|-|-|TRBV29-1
TGCAGCGGAAAGACGGCTCACACTGAAGCTTTCTTT
CSGKTAHTEAFF
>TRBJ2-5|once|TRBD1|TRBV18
TGTGCCAGCTCACTCAAACGCACGGGACAGGGGCAAGAGACCCAGTACTTC
CASSLKRTGQGQETQYF
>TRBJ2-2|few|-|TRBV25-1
TGTGCCAGCAGTGCCCCCGAGAGTCTTTGGACCGGGGAGCTGTTTTTT
CASSAPESLWTGELFF
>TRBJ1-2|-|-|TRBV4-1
TGCGCCAGCAGCCAAGATCCCGCGCAGCCCTATGGCTACACCTTC
CASSQDPAQPYGYTF
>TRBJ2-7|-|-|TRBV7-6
TGTGCCAGCAGCCCCGTGCCCCCCCCTTACGAGCAGTACTTC
CASSPVPPPYEQYF